This is a list of T cell receptor beta chains from one sample in a study of regulatory T cells in long-lasting Graves disease. TCRdb used MiXCR to reprocess the multiplex PCR reads, holding one entry per CDR3 protein. The profile shows about 430,000 distinct CDR3 sequences, approximately 16% of them singletons. These records were also assigned to another study, of T cells in Graves' hyperthyroidism and ophthalmopathy.

Here the sequenced sample was peripheral blood mononuclear cells (PBMCs), taken at new diagnosis, from a patient treated with antithyroid drugs. The receptors derive from a woman in her thirties or forties with Graves disease. CDR3s include the opening cysteine and the closing phenylalanine or tryptophan. Fields, in order: clone size, V gene, D gene, J gene, CDR3 protein. The D gene is left open where the match is weak. Size is stated for part of the rows, as once, few or many counts, or as a class when the clone is expanded.

few,TRBV15,-,TRBJ2-3,CATSRDLGLQDTQYF
many,TRBV27,-,TRBJ2-7,CASSYGQTYEQYF
many,TRBV28,TRBD2,TRBJ2-3,CASNLRTSGGTDTQYF
many,TRBV11-3,-,TRBJ2-1,CASKPEGSYNEQFF
few,TRBV10-3,-,TRBJ1-1,CAISAGLTEAFF
-,TRBV20-1,-,TRBJ2-5,CSASLTFGKETQYF
-,TRBV5-1,TRBD2,TRBJ2-7,CASNPLPQTSGTHEQYF
-,TRBV7-6,TRBD1,TRBJ2-7,CASSLAYAGTGDPEQYF
few,TRBV20-1,-,TRBJ2-6,CSATHTRGLGANVLTF
many,TRBV29-1,TRBD2,TRBJ2-7,CSVGTSGRVAYEQYF
many,TRBV7-6,TRBD1,TRBJ2-1,CASSSPLTGDNEQFF
many,TRBV19,TRBD2,TRBJ2-2,CASSLAGVSGELFF
-,TRBV4-1,-,TRBJ1-6,CASSQGPNNSPLHF
-,TRBV18,-,TRBJ1-4,CASSPPRGGELFF
many,TRBV7-9,TRBD1,TRBJ1-6,CASTGTGISPLHF
few,TRBV14,-,TRBJ2-4,CASSQDLAVQNIQYF
many,TRBV6-1,-,TRBJ2-7,CASSDPPGYEQYF
many,TRBV12-3/TRBV12-4,TRBD2,TRBJ2-5,CATPPQLGLAGVVVRETQYF
few,TRBV27,-,TRBJ1-2,CASSPSSPIRQVAYGYTF
many,TRBV7-3,-,TRBJ2-2,CASSSGFKHRTGELFF
many,TRBV10-3,-,TRBJ1-2,CAISESQGYGYTF
many,TRBV7-9,TRBD2,TRBJ2-2,CASSGTPGLAGPSANTGELFF
many,TRBV5-1,TRBD1,TRBJ2-7,CASSLGGTGGEQYF
many,TRBV7-2,TRBD1,TRBJ2-5,CASSPDRVAETQYF
many,TRBV28,-,TRBJ1-6,CASSSGTHDNSPLHF
few,TRBV7-3,-,TRBJ2-3,CASSPGYRTDTQYF
many,TRBV12-3/TRBV12-4,-,TRBJ2-3,CASRMGVDTQYF